These 4 T cell receptor beta chains share one sample of origin, sequenced in a study of Ad26.COV2.S vaccination and SARS-CoV-2 variants. Here immunoSEQ multiplex PCR was the method, and the copy in TCRdb shows in-frame clones only, minus some. The table includes some 420,000 clones, around nine tenths detected once. Specified treatment: about 20 received Ad26.COV2.S at low or high dose, single or two shots; about 5 received placebo; per-sample allocation not given. Samples analyzed were those drawn on day 63 after the first vaccine or placebo injection. The material sequenced was peripheral blood, taken in a trial of Ad26.COV2.S vaccine versus placebo. All receptors derive from a person between 18 and 59 years old who received the Ad26.COV2.S COVID-19 vaccine or a placebo.

The chain carries TRBV11-3 and TRBJ1-1; D call uncertain. Trimming pared 5 bases from V and 3 bases from J, leaving 7 bases between. This CDR3 spans 12 amino acids. Germline loops: CDR1 SGHNT, CDR2 YENEEA. The CDR3 bases are TGTGCCAGCAGCCAAAGGGACACTGAAGCTTTCTTT. This translates into CASSQRDTEAFF.

The sample holds one count of this clone. The V gene is TRBV19, the J gene TRBJ2-2; tentative D call: TRBD1 (5 bases). Germline CDR1 and CDR2: LNHDA and SQIVND (reference sequence). V shed 0 bases and J shed 4 bases, with 9 bases lying between them. The CDR3 has 15 amino acids. The CDR3 sequence: CASSIETGTTGELFF. In DNA form, the CDR3 reads TGTGCCAGTAGTATAGAAACAGGAACCACCGGGGAGCTGTTTTTT.

Worth noting for this clone: Other DNA sequences within the sample encode an identical CDR3. V usage is TRBV7-2 and J usage is TRBJ1-3; weak D call: TRBD1 (5 bases). The germline V gene has CDR1 SGHTA and CDR2 FQGNSA. The ends were cut back, 4 bases at V and 0 bases at J, with 7 bases in the middle. CDR3 size: 14 residues. CDR3 sequence: CASSSGGSGNTIYF. CDR3 sequence (DNA): TGTGCCAGCAGCTCCGGGGGCTCTGGAAACACCATATATTTT.

V gene TRBV5-1 combines with J gene TRBJ2-7, with D unclear. The CDR3 is 15 amino acids. Between the trimmed V and J ends, which lost 0 bases and 4 bases, there was a span of 14 bases. Germline assignment: CDR1 SGHRS and CDR2 YFSETQ. The CDR3 loop reads CASSLVSDGSYEQYF. CDR3 nucleotides: TGCGCCAGCAGCTTGGTCTCTGATGGTTCATACGAGCAGTACTTC.